This T cell receptor (beta chain) stems from a study of CD8 T cells in Susac syndrome. Study results and limitations: Repertoires of Susac syndrome CD4+ T cells lacked clonal expansion.

With respect to this clonotype: Its antigen is currently unknown.

The CDR3 covers 16 residues. V was shortened by 6 bases and J by 8 bases, with 22 bases between the two germline ends. Germline V gene data show CDR1 as MNHEY and CDR2 as SVGEGT. RNA was extracted with the RNeasy kit, and a quantity of roughly 0.5 to 1 ug was reverse transcribed using random hexamers. A single record per CDR3 protein comes from TCRdb applying MiXCR to the immunoSEQ multiplex PCR reads. This table has about 240,000 distinct CDR3 sequences, 90% to 97% appearing once. Sequenced: CD4+ T cells from PBMCs. This TCR came from a human donor with Susac syndrome. The genes are TRBV6-2 or TRBV6-3 and TRBJ1-4, with no clear D. CDR3 sequence reads: CASRSPEGGQREKLFF. The CDR3 coding sequence is TGTGCCAGCAGGTCACCTGAAGGCGGCCAGAGGGAAAAACTGTTTTTT.